A single sample gave rise to the 26 T cell receptor beta chains below, sequenced in a study of blood T cell repertoires in COVID-19. Sequenced by immunoSEQ multiplex PCR; TCRdb stores in-frame clones only, minus some. The sample gives roughly 110,000 clones, 84% of which show up once; around 8% is in the top ten. The sample taken for sequencing was peripheral blood. The origin of the receptors is a woman aged 40 to 49 with acute or convalescent COVID-19.

This chain connects TRBV2 to TRBJ1-4; 7 nucleotides agree with TRBD1. Trimming cost V 6 bases and J 3 bases; bases outside gene matches: 4. CDR1 is SNHLY, CDR2 FYNNEI, per germline. The CDR3 runs 14 residues. The CDR3, as DNA: TGTGCCAGCAGCCTTGGGACAGCTAATGAAAAACTGTTTTTT. Translation gives CASSLGTANEKLFF.

The chain employs TRBV5-1 and TRBJ2-1; 12 nucleotides agree with TRBD2. The J segment lost 0 bases and the V segment lost 5 bases, leaving 12 bases of the junction unmatched. This CDR3 spans 19 amino acids. CDR1 and CDR2 (germline): SGHRS, YFSETQ. CDR3 protein: CASSPYSSGGAVSYNEQFF. DNA of the CDR3: TGCGCCAGCAGTCCCTACTCTAGCGGGGGGGCTGTCTCCTACAATGAGCAGTTCTTC.

The genes are TRBV4-3 and TRBJ2-7; weak D call: TRBD2 (5 bases). Germline V gives CDR1 LGHNA, CDR2 YSLEER. This CDR3 has 16 residues. The V gene lost 3 bases and the J gene lost 5 bases, with 20 bases spanning the gap. The CDR3 reads CASSQARSLGANEQYF. CDR3 nucleotide sequence: TGCGCCAGCAGCCAGGCCCGTAGTCTGGGAGCCAACGAGCAGTACTTC.

This clone has a single count. This chain links TRBV5-5 with TRBJ2-3; 9 bases map to TRBD2. V lost 1 base, J lost 2 bases, and 8 bases stayed unmatched. The CDR3 consists of 17 residues. The germline CDR1 and CDR2 sequences are SGHKS and YYEKEE (reference sequence). The CDR3 region is CASSLFGSGGFTDTQYF. DNA for the CDR3: TGTGCCAGCAGCTTGTTTGGTAGCGGGGGATTCACAGATACGCAGTATTTT. The whole variable domain, filled in from reference TRBV5-5 and TRBJ2-3, reads DAGVTQSPTHLIKTRGQQVTLRCSPISGHKSVSWYQQVLGQGPQFIFQYYEKEERGRGNFPDRFSARQFPNYSSELNVNALLLGDSALYLCASSLFGSGGFTDTQYFGPGTRLTVL.

This clone qualifies as medium-sized. Different DNA sequences within this sample yield the same CDR3. The chain has TRBV3-1 (or the pseudogene TRBV3-2) and TRBJ1-5, with no clear D. Germline V CDR1 and CDR2: LGHDT, YNNKEL (reference sequence). V gave up 1 base and J gave up 6 bases, with 4 bases separating them. The CDR3 is 12 residues long. The CDR3 DNA follows: TGTGCCAGCAGCCAAGGCGGTCAGCCCCAGCATTTT. Translation: CASSQGGQPQHF.

V gene TRBV11-2 combines with J gene TRBJ2-3, with 12 bases aligning to TRBD2. V gave up 5 bases and J gave up 2 bases; unmatched junction bases: 5. The CDR3 consists of 16 residues. Germline V gene lookup returns CDR1 SGHAT and CDR2 FQNNGV. The CDR3 here is CASSRGLAGNTDTQYF. DNA of the CDR3: TGTGCCAGCAGCCGCGGACTAGCGGGGAACACAGATACGCAGTATTTT.

The chain employs TRBV5-1 and TRBJ1-1; D remains ambiguous. Trimming removed 2 bases from V and 1 base from J, with 9 bases in between. Germline CDR1 and CDR2: SGHRS and YFSETQ. This CDR3 is 14 amino acids long. The CDR3 coding sequence is TGCGCCAGCAGCTTCGGCGGGCCGAACACTGAAGCTTTCTTT. This gives the protein CASSFGGPNTEAFF.

V gene TRBV11-2 combines with J gene TRBJ2-1; D is undetermined. CDR3 length: 16 residues. V was shortened by 2 bases and J by 7 bases, with 18 bases between the two germline ends. Looked up from germline, CDR1 is SGHAT and CDR2 is FQNNGV. The CDR3 coding sequence is TGTGCCAGCAGCTTAAGGTCAGGCCCCCTTAGGAATGAGCAGTTCTTC. It translates to CASSLRSGPLRNEQFF.

The gene calls are TRBV15 and TRBJ1-2, with D unresolved. The CDR3 covers 14 residues. Trimming left V 0 bases short and J 7 bases short, with 12 bases between. Germline-derived CDR1 and CDR2 are LNHNV and YYDKDF (reference sequence). The CDR3 nucleotides read TGTGCCACCAGCAGAGATCGAGGGTTGGCTGGCTACACCTTC. The encoded protein is CATSRDRGLAGYTF.

J is TRBJ1-3 and V is TRBV12-3 or TRBV12-4; no firm D call. This CDR3 has 13 residues. The V and J ends lost 5 bases and 0 bases respectively, with 5 bases between them. The CDR3 DNA sequence: TGTGCCAGCAGTCAAAACTCTGGAAACACCATATATTTT. It codes for CASSQNSGNTIYF.

Here the CDR3 DNA reads TGTGCCGCAGCCCGAGACTCCACCTACGAGCAGTACTTC. Encoded protein: CAAARDSTYEQYF. The V gene is TRBV30, the J gene TRBJ2-7; D remains unclear. CDR3 length equals 13 residues. CDR1 is GTSNPN, CDR2 SVGIG, per germline (reference sequence). The V end was cut by 8 bases, the J end by 2 bases, with 16 bases between.

This chain connects TRBV12-3 or TRBV12-4 to TRBJ1-5; no clear D gene. The CDR3 covers 12 residues. V was clipped by 3 bases and J by 5 bases, with 5 bases between them. CDR3 sequence reads: CASSFGYQPQHF. The CDR3 DNA reads TGTGCCAGCAGTTTCGGTTATCAGCCCCAGCATTTT.

This clone was observed a few times. The chain joins TRBV9 to TRBJ1-3, with 9 nucleotides matching TRBD1. Germline V gives CDR1 SGDLS, CDR2 YYNGEE. The CDR3 sequence is 13 residues long. The V segment lost 2 bases and the J segment 9 bases; nucleotides outside the gene matches: 3. CDR3 amino acids: CASSVGTGSTIYF. DNA of the CDR3: TGTGCCAGCAGCGTGGGGACAGGGAGCACCATATATTTT. Drawing the rest from reference TRBV9 and TRBJ1-3, the complete variable domain is DSGVTQTPKHLITATGQRVTLRCSPRSGDLSVYWYQQSLDQGLQFLIQYYNGEERAKGNILERFSAQQFPDLHSELNLSSLELGDSALYFCASSVGTGSTIYFGEGSWLTVV.

The chain joins TRBV7-9 to TRBJ1-2; maybe TRBD1 (5 bases). V lost 4 bases, J lost 7 bases, and 10 bases lay in between. CDR3 length equals 12 residues. Germline V gene sequence: CDR1 SEHNR, CDR2 FQNEAQ (reference sequence). The CDR3 nucleotides read TGTGCCAGCAGCTCGACAGTACGTGGCTACACCTTC. Encoded protein: CASSSTVRGYTF. Full variable domain (remainder filled in from reference TRBV7-9 and TRBJ1-2): DTGVSQNPRHKITKRGQNVTFRCDPISEHNRLYWYRQTLGQGPEFLTYFQNEAQLEKSRLLSDRFSAERPKGSFSTLEIQRTEQGDSAMYLCASSSTVRGYTFGSGTRLTVV.

This sequence joins TRBV9 and TRBJ1-5; D unresolved. The CDR3 is 13 amino acids. Germline V gene data show CDR1 as SGDLS and CDR2 as YYNGEE. V lost 0 bases and J lost 6, with 7 bases in between. CDR3 DNA sequence: TGTGCCAGCAGCGTAGGAGGCGGTCAGCCCCAGCATTTT. Encoded protein: CASSVGGGQPQHF.

The V gene is TRBV7-2, the J gene TRBJ2-5; 8 nucleotides align to TRBD2. The CDR3 is 17 residues long. Unmatched junction bases numbered 9, after V lost 2 bases and J lost 1 base. Per the germline V gene, CDR1 is SGHTA and CDR2 is FQGNSA. CDR3 sequence: CASSLFVGGGTQETQYF. The CDR3 DNA is TGTGCCAGCAGCTTATTCGTTGGCGGGGGGACCCAAGAGACCCAGTACTTC.

This chain uses TRBV4-1 with TRBJ1-5, with D unresolved. CDR3 length equals 15 residues. Trimming removed 3 bases from V and 0 bases from J, with 9 bases in between. From germline, CDR1 is MGHRA and CDR2 YSYEKL. This CDR3 reads CASSQTTGSNQPQHF. The CDR3 bases are TGCGCCAGCAGCCAGACAACTGGTAGCAATCAGCCCCAGCATTTT.

The V call is TRBV2, the J call TRBJ2-3, with D tentatively TRBD1 (5 bases). Germline V gene lookup returns CDR1 SNHLY and CDR2 FYNNEI. V was pared by 4 bases and J by 2 bases, with 13 bases between. The CDR3 totals 15 residues. In DNA, the CDR3 is TGTGCCAGCAGTGCGCGACAGTCTTCCACAGATACGCAGTATTTT. It yields the protein CASSARQSSTDTQYF.

The rearrangement joins TRBV7-9 to TRBJ2-7; 9 nucleotides agree with TRBD2. The CDR3 is 15 amino acids. CDR1 and CDR2 from the germline V gene are SEHNR and FQNEAQ (reference sequence). V lost 2 bases and J lost 1; bases outside the gene matches: 3. The CDR3 region is CASSLRSGGSYEQYF. CDR3 bases: TGTGCCAGCAGCTTAAGGAGCGGGGGGTCCTACGAGCAGTACTTC. The full variable domain, rest sourced from reference TRBV7-9 and TRBJ2-7, is DTGVSQNPRHKITKRGQNVTFRCDPISEHNRLYWYRQTLGQGPEFLTYFQNEAQLEKSRLLSDRFSAERPKGSFSTLEIQRTEQGDSAMYLCASSLRSGGSYEQYFGPGTRLTVT.

This sequence joins TRBV10-3 and TRBJ2-3, with D possibly being TRBD1 (6 bases). CDR1 and CDR2 (germline): ENHRY, SYGVKD. CDR3 length: 14 residues. The germline V and J ends were trimmed by 7 bases and 0 bases, with 11 bases remaining between them. Here the CDR3 reads CAIKEGHSTDTQYF. CDR3 nucleotides: TGTGCCATCAAAGAGGGACATAGCACAGATACGCAGTATTTT.

The CDR3 loop reads CASSWAGYYGYTF. The CDR3 nucleotides read TGTGCCAGCTCATGGGCGGGGTATTATGGCTACACCTTC. The J gene is TRBJ1-2, the V gene TRBV18; no clear D. Per the germline V gene, CDR1 is KGHSH and CDR2 is LQKENI. CDR3 size: 13 residues. Trimming removed 5 bases from V and 5 bases from J, with 12 bases in between.

The chain joins TRBV19 to TRBJ1-1; 8 positions agree with TRBD1. The junction had 7 bases not matched to a gene; V was cut back by 4 bases and J by 6 bases. Germline V gene sequence: CDR1 LNHDA, CDR2 SQIVND (reference sequence). The CDR3 runs to 14 residues. The CDR3 sequence is CASSSRTGTAEAFF. CDR3 bases: TGTGCCAGTAGTAGCCGGACAGGGACCGCTGAAGCTTTCTTT.

V usage is TRBV6-5 and J usage is TRBJ1-1; weak D call: TRBD1 (5 bases). V was trimmed by 5 bases and J by 0 bases, leaving 10 bases between them. CDR1 is MNHEY and CDR2 is SVGAGI in the germline V gene. This CDR3 contains 14 residues. The CDR3 DNA is TGTGCCAGCAGTCGCGACAGCATGAACACTGAAGCTTTCTTT. It encodes CASSRDSMNTEAFF.

The count of this clone is one. V usage is TRBV5-1 and J usage is TRBJ2-1; TRBD2 is a possible D gene (7 bases). Germline V CDR1 and CDR2: SGHRS, YFSETQ. V dropped 0 bases and J dropped 7 bases, with 17 bases sitting between them. This CDR3 is built from 16 residues. The CDR3 here is CASSLASRGGMNEQFF. As DNA, the CDR3 is TGCGCCAGCAGCTTGGCCTCCAGGGGAGGGATGAATGAGCAGTTCTTC.

V and J are TRBV13 and TRBJ1-3; D is uncertain. The V end lost 0 bases, the J end lost 0 bases, and 3 bases lay between the germline ends. Germline values: CDR1 PRHDT, CDR2 FYEKMQ (reference sequence). The CDR3 spans 14 residues. For the CDR3, the DNA is TGTGCCAGCAGCTTAGGGAGCTCTGGAAACACCATATATTTT. Protein: CASSLGSSGNTIYF.

This chain connects TRBV4-3 to TRBJ1-2; D not resolved. Per the germline V gene, CDR1 is LGHNA and CDR2 is YSLEER. V lost 0 bases to trimming and J lost 3 bases, with 11 bases between them. The CDR3 is 15 residues long. CDR3 DNA: TGCGCCAGCAGCCAAGATCGGGGAAATTACTATGGCTACACCTTC. Translated, it gives CASSQDRGNYYGYTF.